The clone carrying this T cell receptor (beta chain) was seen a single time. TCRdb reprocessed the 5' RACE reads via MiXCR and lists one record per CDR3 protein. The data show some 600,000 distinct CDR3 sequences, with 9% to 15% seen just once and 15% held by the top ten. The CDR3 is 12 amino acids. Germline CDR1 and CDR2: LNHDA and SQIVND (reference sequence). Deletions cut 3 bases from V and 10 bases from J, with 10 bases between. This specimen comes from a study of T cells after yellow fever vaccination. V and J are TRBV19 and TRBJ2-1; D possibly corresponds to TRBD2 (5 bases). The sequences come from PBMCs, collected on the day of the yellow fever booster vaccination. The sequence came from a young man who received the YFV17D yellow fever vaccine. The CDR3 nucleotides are TGTGCCAGTAGTATTTCGGGAACAGAGCAGTTCTTC. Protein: CASSISGTEQFF.